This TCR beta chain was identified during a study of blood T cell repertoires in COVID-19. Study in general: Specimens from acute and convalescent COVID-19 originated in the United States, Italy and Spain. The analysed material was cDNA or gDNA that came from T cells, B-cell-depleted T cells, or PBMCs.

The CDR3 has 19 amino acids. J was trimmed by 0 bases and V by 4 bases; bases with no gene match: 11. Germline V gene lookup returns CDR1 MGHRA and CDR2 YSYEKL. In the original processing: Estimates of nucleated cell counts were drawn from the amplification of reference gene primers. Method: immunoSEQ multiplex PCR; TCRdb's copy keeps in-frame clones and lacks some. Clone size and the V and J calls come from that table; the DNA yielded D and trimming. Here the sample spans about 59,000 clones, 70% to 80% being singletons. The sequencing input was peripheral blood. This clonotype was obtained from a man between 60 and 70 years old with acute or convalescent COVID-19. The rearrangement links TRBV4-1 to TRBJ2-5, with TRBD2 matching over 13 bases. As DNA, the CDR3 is TGCGCCAGCAGCCGTCGGTATGACGGGACTAGCGGGGACCAAGAGACCCAGTACTTC. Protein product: CASSRRYDGTSGDQETQYF.